These 28 T cell receptor beta chains came from one sample sequenced in a study of T cells in Graves' hyperthyroidism and ophthalmopathy. There were TCR beta CDR3 regions amplified from RNA transcripts. The HTBI primer set was used in a first-round RT-PCR of the TCR CDR3. MiXCR, run by TCRdb on the multiplex PCR reads, gives a single entry per CDR3 protein. The sample has about 500,000 distinct CDR3 sequences, more than 15% seen once. Sequencing input: blood. These receptors were obtained from a woman aged 18-29 years with Graves' ophthalmopathy.

This clonotype was picked up a small number of times. The rearrangement links TRBV2 to TRBJ2-1; D is uncertain. CDR3 length equals 14 residues. CDR1 is SNHLY, CDR2 FYNNEI, per germline. Trimming pared 7 bases from V and 2 bases from J, leaving 12 bases between. This chain's CDR3 is CASMIARAYNEQFF. In DNA, the CDR3 is TGTGCCAGCATGATCGCCAGAGCCTACAATGAGCAGTTCTTC.

This clonotype was seen ten or more times. This sequence joins TRBV7-9 and TRBJ2-7; 7 nucleotides match TRBD1. CDR1 SEHNR and CDR2 FQNEAQ come from the germline V gene (reference sequence). V shed 5 bases, J shed 1 base, and the junction held 8 bases outside the gene matches. The CDR3 contains 15 residues. As DNA, the CDR3 is TGTGCCAGCAGCCCCGTCAGGGGGAGATCCTACGAGCAGTACTTC. Encoded protein: CASSPVRGRSYEQYF.

The chain uses TRBV5-8 and TRBJ2-1; D not resolved. Per germline, CDR1 SGHTS and CDR2 YDEGEE. This CDR3 has 14 amino acids. The V end lost 7 bases, the J end lost 5 bases, and 16 bases lay between the germline ends. The chain's CDR3 is CASGKLKSDNEQFF. CDR3 coding DNA: TGTGCCAGCGGAAAACTAAAATCCGACAATGAGCAGTTCTTC.

This clonotype came up many times. V and J are TRBV7-9 and TRBJ2-1; D is uncertain. Trimming took off 0 bases at V and 6 bases at J, with 6 bases between the two ends. The CDR3 extends over 13 amino acids. The germline V gene encodes CDR1 SEHNR and CDR2 FQNEAQ (reference sequence). The CDR3 DNA follows: TGTGCCAGCAGCTTAGCCCGGACCAATGAGCAGTTCTTC. It yields the protein CASSLARTNEQFF.

This clonotype was seen many times. This chain links TRBV28 with TRBJ2-7; the D gene is possibly TRBD2 (5 bases). The ends were cut back, 3 bases at V and 3 bases at J, with 12 bases in the middle. The V gene's germline CDR1 is MDHEN and CDR2 SYDVKM. The CDR3 covers 14 residues. CDR3 in DNA: TGTGCCAGCAGTTTGAGGGTTCCCGGCTACGAGCAGTACTTC. As protein: CASSLRVPGYEQYF.

This clonotype occurred a few times. The V gene is TRBV12-3 or TRBV12-4, the J gene TRBJ2-2, with D possibly being TRBD1 (5 bases). The CDR3 is 14 amino acids. Trimming cost V 6 bases and J 7 bases, with 15 bases left between them. In DNA, the CDR3 is TGTGCCAGCAGCCCCCTAGGGGTCGGCGGGGAGCTGTTTTTT. This gives the protein CASSPLGVGGELFF.

This clonotype was counted only a few times. The chain couples TRBV28 to TRBJ2-2, with 7 bases lining up with TRBD2. Germline V gives CDR1 MDHEN, CDR2 SYDVKM. This CDR3 has 15 residues. With V trimmed by 6 bases and J by 3 bases, 7 bases remained unmatched. The CDR3 coding sequence is TGTGCCAGCAGCCCAAGGCTAGCGGACACCGGGGAGCTGTTTTTT. It codes for CASSPRLADTGELFF.

At least ten counts were recorded for this clonotype. This chain joins TRBV5-1 and TRBJ1-5; weak D call: TRBD1 (6 bases). The CDR3 runs 16 residues. Trimming shortened V by 4 bases and J by 3 bases, and 17 bases separated the two germline ends. The germline CDR1 and CDR2 sequences are SGHRS and YFSETQ. CDR3 in DNA: TGCGCCAGCAGCGCTGGCAGTTTGGGGGCCAATCAGCCCCAGCATTTT. This gives the protein CASSAGSLGANQPQHF.

In its sample, this clonotype was seen many times. V usage is TRBV2 and J usage is TRBJ1-2; D ambiguous. The germline V gene encodes CDR1 SNHLY and CDR2 FYNNEI. V shed 2 bases and J shed 2 bases, with 0 bases lying between them. The CDR3 sequence is 11 residues long. CDR3 in amino acids: CASSENYGYTF. The CDR3 DNA sequence: TGTGCCAGCAGTGAAAACTATGGCTACACCTTC. The full variable domain, in which reference TRBV2 and TRBJ1-2 provide the parts outside the CDR3, is EPEVTQTPSHQVTQMGQEVILRCVPISNHLYFYWYRQILGQKVEFLVSFYNNEISEKSEIFDDQFSVERPDGSNFTLKIRSTKLEDSAMYFCASSENYGYTFGSGTRLTVV.

The sample holds many counts of this clonotype. The chain couples TRBV24-1 to TRBJ1-1; 8 bases agree with TRBD1. V trimming: 5 bases; J trimming: 4 bases; junction bases outside the gene matches: 2. This CDR3 is 13 amino acids long. Germline V gene lookup returns CDR1 KGHDR and CDR2 SFDVKD. DNA of the CDR3: TGTGCCACCAGTGCAGGGGGCGGCACTGAAGCTTTCTTT. Its protein product is CATSAGGGTEAFF.

This clonotype has just a few counts. This chain uses TRBV12-3 or TRBV12-4 with TRBJ2-7, with 7 positions matching TRBD2. The CDR3 is 14 amino acids. The ends lost 6 bases at V and 7 bases at J; junction bases unmatched: 12. DNA for the CDR3: TGTGCCAGCAGCCGCACCGGGGGGAGGAATGAGCAGTACTTC. This sequence encodes CASSRTGGRNEQYF.

The chain is built from TRBV7-9 and TRBJ1-2; 8 bases fit TRBD1. V trimming: 5 bases; J trimming: 4 bases; junction bases outside the gene matches: 9. The germline V gene has CDR1 SEHNR and CDR2 FQNEAQ (reference sequence). The CDR3 sequence is 15 residues long. CDR3 protein: CASSLTIGTGYGYTF. The DNA of the CDR3 is TGTGCCAGCAGCCTCACGATAGGGACAGGCTATGGCTACACCTTC. The whole variable domain, filled in from reference TRBV7-9 and TRBJ1-2, reads DTGVSQNPRHKITKRGQNVTFRCDPISEHNRLYWYRQTLGQGPEFLTYFQNEAQLEKSRLLSDRFSAERPKGSFSTLEIQRTEQGDSAMYLCASSLTIGTGYGYTFGSGTRLTVV.

To note about this clonotype: This may stem from a read error, because a much larger clone lies one nucleotide away. The chain has TRBV6-1 and TRBJ1-5, with D uncertain. CDR3 length: 13 residues. Trimming stripped 4 bases from V and 0 bases from J, with 4 bases between. Germline CDR1 MNHNS, CDR2 SASEGT. The CDR3 coding sequence is TGTGCCAGCAGTGCCTATAGCAATCAGCCCCAGCATTTT. Amino acid sequence: CASSAYSNQPQHF.

This clonotype was seen many times. This chain links TRBV7-2 with TRBJ2-3; possible D gene TRBD2, 6 bases. The V gene lost 3 bases and the J gene lost 5 bases, with 12 bases spanning the gap. The CDR3 covers 14 residues. Per the germline V gene, CDR1 is SGHTA and CDR2 is FQGNSA. The CDR3, as DNA: TGTGCCAGCAGCTTCTCATCGGAGGGAGATACGCAGTATTTT. This translates into CASSFSSEGDTQYF.

The chain couples TRBV4-2 to TRBJ2-6, with TRBD2 matching 9 bases. CDR3 size: 17 residues. The J segment lost 0 bases and the V segment lost 3 bases, leaving 3 bases of the junction unmatched. In germline, CDR1 is LGHNA, CDR2 YNFKEQ. CDR3 bases: TGTGCCAGCAGCCAGAAAGCGGGGGGCTCTGGGGCCAACGTCCTGACTTTC. It codes for CASSQKAGGSGANVLTF.

This clonotype has a count of ten or more. V and J are TRBV7-9 and TRBJ1-1; the D gene is possibly TRBD1 (5 bases). The CDR3 totals 15 residues. V lost 4 bases and J 6 bases, leaving 18 bases between the germline ends. From germline, CDR1 is SEHNR and CDR2 FQNEAQ (reference sequence). The CDR3: CASSSGGFEHAEAFF. CDR3 sequence (DNA): TGTGCCAGCAGCTCCGGGGGATTTGAGCACGCTGAAGCTTTCTTT.

This clonotype has ten or more counts. The J gene is TRBJ2-1, the V gene TRBV6-2 or TRBV6-3; no definite D call. V lost 4 bases, J lost 0 bases, and 13 bases lay in between. The CDR3 runs to 16 residues. Germline lookup yields CDR1 MNHEY and CDR2 SVGEGT. In DNA, the CDR3 is TGTGCCAGCAGTTCCCCGGAGTTTAGCTCCTACAATGAGCAGTTCTTC. This translates into CASSSPEFSSYNEQFF.

This clonotype was found many times. The J gene is TRBJ2-7, the V gene TRBV11-2; 9 bases are a match to TRBD1. The CDR3 totals 14 residues. The trim removed 4 bases at V and 3 bases at J, leaving 4 bases unmatched. Looked up from germline, CDR1 is SGHAT and CDR2 is FQNNGV. Here the CDR3 DNA reads TGTGCCAGCAGCTGGGGACAGGGCGGCTACGAGCAGTACTTC. This gives the protein CASSWGQGGYEQYF.

The chain uses TRBV5-4 and TRBJ1-1; 9 nucleotides match TRBD1. The CDR3 consists of 17 residues. V lost 1 base to trimming and J lost 0 bases; unmatched junction nucleotides: 7. Per germline, CDR1 SGHNT and CDR2 YYREEE (reference sequence). CDR3 bases: TGTGCCAGCAGCTTGCTGGGACAGGGCCACCTGAACACTGAAGCTTTCTTT. Protein product: CASSLLGQGHLNTEAFF.

To note about this clonotype: This may be a read error, as it is one base from a much larger clone. V gene TRBV28 combines with J gene TRBJ1-6; 10 bases match TRBD1. The CDR3 sequence is 14 residues long. V shed 5 bases and J 8 bases; nucleotides not matched to a gene: 3. Looked up from germline, CDR1 is MDHEN and CDR2 is SYDVKM. Here the CDR3 DNA reads TGTGCCAGCAGTCGGGACAGGGGTTATTCACCCCTCCACTTT. This gives the protein CASSRDRGYSPLHF.

This clonotype came up many times. The chain employs TRBV2 and TRBJ2-1; the D is unclear. The CDR3 runs 13 residues. Germline-derived CDR1 and CDR2 are SNHLY and FYNNEI. Trimming stripped 3 bases from V and 5 bases from J, with 8 bases between. The CDR3 DNA sequence: TGTGCCAGCAGTGAGAACCCGAACAATGAGCAGTTCTTC. This gives the protein CASSENPNNEQFF.

The chain recombines TRBV28 with TRBJ1-5; no clear D. This CDR3 comprises 14 residues. Trimming removed 5 bases at V and 7 bases at J, with 15 bases between. Germline V gene data show CDR1 as MDHEN and CDR2 as SYDVKM. The CDR3: CASSLTEFGQPQHF. The CDR3 coding sequence is TGTGCCAGCAGTCTGACTGAGTTCGGGCAGCCCCAGCATTTT.

This clonotype was counted ten times or more. J is TRBJ2-3 and V is TRBV18; possible D gene TRBD2, 5 bases. The ends were cut back, 10 bases at V and 0 bases at J, with 11 bases in the middle. Per germline, CDR1 KGHSH and CDR2 LQKENI. There are 13 residues in the CDR3. The CDR3 DNA follows: TGTGCCACCATGACGGGGAGCACAGATACGCAGTATTTT. Its protein product is CATMTGSTDTQYF. The full variable domain, in which reference TRBV18 and TRBJ2-3 provide the parts outside the CDR3, is NAGVMQNPRHLVRRRGQEARLRCSPMKGHSHVYWYRQLPEEGLKFMVYLQKENIIDESGMPKERFSAEFPKEGPSILRIQQVVRGDSAAYFCATMTGSTDTQYFGPGTRLTVL.

This clonotype was seen more than once but under ten times. The gene calls are TRBV4-3 and TRBJ2-1; D is uncertain. Germline V lookup: CDR1 LGHNA, CDR2 YSLEER. V lost 0 bases and J 4 bases, leaving 10 bases between the germline ends. This CDR3 comprises 15 residues. The CDR3 nucleotides are TGCGCCAGCAGCCAAGATGGTGCACGGTACAATGAGCAGTTCTTC. Encoded protein: CASSQDGARYNEQFF.

This clonotype came up many times. The gene calls are TRBV20-1 and TRBJ2-5, with unresolved D. Germline V gene data show CDR1 as DFQATT and CDR2 as SNEGSKA (reference sequence). The CDR3 spans 11 residues. The CDR3 nucleotides are TGCAGCATCCTGGCTGAGGAGACCCAGTACTTC. Residues: CSILAEETQYF.

J is TRBJ1-3 and V is TRBV4-3, with 7 nucleotides matching TRBD1. This CDR3 comprises 16 residues. Per the germline V gene, CDR1 is LGHNA and CDR2 is YSLEER. V trimming: 5 bases; J trimming: 3 bases; junction bases outside the gene matches: 10. The CDR3 region is CASSSQTGFVGNTIYF. CDR3 in DNA: TGCGCCAGCAGCTCCCAGACAGGGTTTGTTGGAAACACCATATATTTT.

This clonotype has a count of ten or more. The rearrangement joins TRBV5-6 to TRBJ1-1, with 9 bases identical to TRBD1. The CDR3 totals 14 residues. V shed 4 bases, J shed 5 bases, and the junction held 6 bases outside the gene matches. In germline, CDR1 is SGHDT, CDR2 YYEEEE. The CDR3 loop is CASSQDRGWTEAFF. CDR3 in DNA: TGTGCCAGCAGCCAGGACAGGGGTTGGACTGAAGCTTTCTTT.

This sequence joins TRBV7-9 and TRBJ2-1, with TRBD1 matching 7 bases. CDR3 length: 20 amino acids. V lost 5 bases to trimming and J lost 6 bases; unmatched junction nucleotides: 25. CDR1 is SEHNR and CDR2 is FQNEAQ in the germline V gene (reference sequence). This chain's CDR3 is CASSKDPTTIYRGPRNEQFF. The CDR3 DNA reads TGTGCCAGCAGCAAAGACCCCACTACAATATACAGGGGTCCCCGCAATGAGCAGTTCTTC. Based on the CDR3 plus reference TRBV7-9 and TRBJ2-1, the full variable domain is DTGVSQNPRHKITKRGQNVTFRCDPISEHNRLYWYRQTLGQGPEFLTYFQNEAQLEKSRLLSDRFSAERPKGSFSTLEIQRTEQGDSAMYLCASSKDPTTIYRGPRNEQFFGPGTRLTVL.